The 28 T cell receptor beta chains in this list originate from one sample, sequenced in a study of T-cell reconstitution after alpha-beta-depleted transplantation in children. Findings and caveats of the study: A year had passed since transplant, and T-cell counts and diversity by then came mostly from newly produced T cells.

Their antigens are not known. The library targeted TCRbeta and was prepared with unique molecular identifiers. TCRdb called the PCR reads again in MiXCR, with one record for every CDR3 protein. The sample has some 300,000 distinct CDR3 sequences; roughly 7.8% are singletons. Sequencing used peripheral blood, obtained 360 days after TCRalphabeta/CD19-depleted stem cell transplant. Source of these receptors: a female patient between 2 and 15 years old who had a stem cell transplant for Fanconi anemia, so the T cells may come from the graft donor.

This clonotype was recorded many times. The chain is built from TRBV20-1 and TRBJ2-1; 14 bases are shared with TRBD2. The CDR3 runs 18 residues. Germline V gives CDR1 DFQATT, CDR2 SNEGSKA (reference sequence). J gave up 9 bases and V 5 bases, and 18 bases lay outside the gene matches. The CDR3 reads CSAPTGTSGSKPGFEQFF. DNA of the CDR3: TGCAGTGCTCCCACCGGGACTAGCGGGAGTAAACCCGGATTTGAGCAGTTCTTC.

This clonotype was counted many times. This chain links TRBV5-1 with TRBJ1-1, with 8 bases fitting TRBD1. CDR3 length equals 13 residues. After removal of 5 bases from V and 5 bases from J, the junction contained 5 bases not matched to a gene. The germline V gene encodes CDR1 SGHRS and CDR2 YFSETQ. In DNA form, the CDR3 reads TGCGCCAGCAGGGGACAGGCGAGAACTGAAGCTTTCTTT. This codes for CASRGQARTEAFF.

At least ten counts were recorded for this clonotype. This rearrangement joins TRBV4-3 to TRBJ2-1; TRBD2 agrees at 7 bases. Looked up from germline, CDR1 is LGHNA and CDR2 is YSLEER. The length of the CDR3 is 17 residues. J gave up 2 bases and V 0 bases, and 7 bases lay outside the gene matches. The CDR3 region is CASSQDSQRGPYNEQFF. CDR3 DNA: TGCGCCAGCAGCCAAGATTCTCAGCGGGGACCCTACAATGAGCAGTTCTTC.

Points on this clonotype: With a much larger clone just one base away, this may be a read error. This chain links TRBV6-2 or TRBV6-3 with TRBJ2-5, with D uncertain. Germline assignment: CDR1 MNHEY and CDR2 SVGEGT. This CDR3 spans 14 amino acids. CDR3: CASTYPPLKGTQYF. In nucleotides, the CDR3 is TGTGCCAGCACTTACCCACCATTAAAGGGGACCCAGTACTTC.

This clonotype was recorded at least ten times. This chain uses TRBV27 with TRBJ2-1; TRBD2 matches 10 bases. Germline trimming cut 3 bases from V and 5 bases from J; bases unmatched to any gene: 10. CDR1 MNHEY and CDR2 SMNVEV come from the germline V gene (reference sequence). There are 17 residues in the CDR3. The CDR3 coding sequence is TGTGCCAGCAGTTTTTCCCCTAGCGGGGGCGTCCACAATGAGCAGTTCTTC. Its translation is CASSFSPSGGVHNEQFF.

The table lists this clonotype with many counts. This chain uses TRBV6-4 with TRBJ2-3; 9 bases match TRBD2. Germline V gene sequence: CDR1 MRHNA, CDR2 SNTAGT. The CDR3 covers 16 residues. The ends lost 2 bases at V and 0 bases at J; junction bases unmatched: 3. The CDR3 reads CASSDHAGGSTDTQYF. The CDR3 bases are TGTGCCAGCAGTGACCACGCGGGGGGGAGCACAGATACGCAGTATTTT.

Regarding this clonotype: One end of the junction does not line up with germline, which may come from a read error. The gene calls are TRBV18 and TRBJ2-1; D might be TRBD2 (5 bases). Germline CDR1 KGHSH, CDR2 LQKENI. The CDR3 covers 13 residues. The CDR3 loop is CASSPPPGYEQSF. The DNA for the CDR3 is TGTGCCAGCTCACCACCTCCGGGGTATGAGCAGTCCTTC. Full variable domain (remainder filled in from reference TRBV18 and TRBJ2-1): NAGVMQNPRHLVRRRGQEARLRCSPMKGHSHVYWYRQLPEEGLKFMVYLQKENIIDESGMPKERFSAEFPKEGPSILRIQQVVRGDSAAYFCASSPPPGYEQSFGPGTRLTVL.

This clonotype was detected ten times or more. The chain uses TRBV4-3 and TRBJ2-5; 10 nucleotides line up with TRBD2. The V gene's germline CDR1 is LGHNA and CDR2 YSLEER. V was clipped by 4 bases and J by 4 bases; unmatched bases: 15. The CDR3 consists of 18 residues. CDR3 in amino acids: CASSPLVAGGEWGETQYF. As DNA, the CDR3 is TGCGCCAGCAGCCCCCTGGTAGCGGGGGGAGAGTGGGGAGAGACCCAGTACTTC.

This rearrangement joins TRBV4-2 to TRBJ2-1; 9 bases map to TRBD2. CDR1 LGHNA and CDR2 YNFKEQ come from the germline V gene. This CDR3 spans 17 amino acids. V shed 2 bases, J shed 7 bases, and the junction held 12 bases outside the gene matches. This CDR3 is CASSQKLAGVDRNEQFF. CDR3 in DNA: TGTGCCAGCAGCCAAAAATTAGCGGGGGTCGATAGGAATGAGCAGTTCTTC.

This clonotype was seen many times. The chain uses TRBV20-1 and TRBJ1-6; no definite D call. The CDR3 is made up of 14 amino acids. Trimming left V 2 bases short and J 10 bases short, with 15 bases between. Germline V CDR1 and CDR2: DFQATT, SNEGSKA (reference sequence). For the CDR3, the DNA is TGCAGTGCTAGAATCGGCAGTATAGGGTCACCCCTCCACTTT. It codes for CSARIGSIGSPLHF.

The rearrangement uses TRBV18 and TRBJ2-3; 13 nucleotides align to TRBD2. Germline CDR1 KGHSH, CDR2 LQKENI. The CDR3 totals 19 residues. V lost 4 bases, J lost 3 bases, and 13 bases stayed unmatched. As DNA, the CDR3 is TGTGCCAGCTCACTCATATCTACTAGCGGGAGGGCCTGGACAGATACGCAGTATTTT. It codes for CASSLISTSGRAWTDTQYF.

V is TRBV7-2 and J is TRBJ2-5, with D perhaps matching TRBD1 (5 bases). V shed 0 bases and J shed 5 bases, with 7 bases lying between them. This CDR3 has 13 residues. Looked up from germline, CDR1 is SGHTA and CDR2 is FQGNSA. The chain's CDR3 is CASSLARVETQYF. The DNA for the CDR3 is TGTGCCAGCAGCTTAGCCAGGGTCGAGACCCAGTACTTC.

The chain links TRBV2 to TRBJ1-2; D may be TRBD1 (5 bases). The CDR3 spans 16 residues. CDR1 is SNHLY, CDR2 FYNNEI, per germline. The ends were cut back, 7 bases at V and 1 base at J, with 19 bases in the middle. CDR3 nucleotides: TGTGCCAGCACTACCCCACGACAGCTCCTTAACTATGGCTACACCTTC. It is translated as CASTTPRQLLNYGYTF. The variable domain in full, completed from reference TRBV2 and TRBJ1-2, reads EPEVTQTPSHQVTQMGQEVILRCVPISNHLYFYWYRQILGQKVEFLVSFYNNEISEKSEIFDDQFSVERPDGSNFTLKIRSTKLEDSAMYFCASTTPRQLLNYGYTFGSGTRLTVV.

This clonotype was found a few times. This rearrangement joins TRBV4-1 to TRBJ1-2; 7 bases align to TRBD1. This CDR3 is built from 15 residues. Unmatched junction bases numbered 7, after V lost 5 bases and J lost 1 base. The germline gives CDR1 MGHRA, CDR2 YSYEKL. CDR3 coding DNA: TGCGCCAGCAGCTCCCGGGACAGCCTTAACTATGGCTACACCTTC. As protein: CASSSRDSLNYGYTF.

This clonotype showed up just a few times. The chain recombines TRBV27 with TRBJ1-2; no reliable D call. Trimming pared 3 bases from V and 4 bases from J, leaving 9 bases between. CDR3 length: 13 amino acids. The V gene's germline CDR1 is MNHEY and CDR2 SMNVEV (reference sequence). The CDR3 sequence: CASSFSGSYGYTF. The CDR3 DNA follows: TGTGCCAGCAGTTTTTCGGGGTCCTATGGCTACACCTTC.

This clonotype came up a few times. This chain uses TRBV4-1 with TRBJ2-5; no clear D. The CDR3 runs 14 residues. Trimming left V 1 base short and J 9 bases short, with 15 bases between. Germline V gene data show CDR1 as MGHRA and CDR2 as YSYEKL. CDR3 DNA: TGCGCCAGCAGCCAAGGGGTGGCGGAAGGGTCCCAGTACTTC. Translation: CASSQGVAEGSQYF.

This chain joins TRBV28 and TRBJ1-2; 7 bases line up with TRBD1. The CDR3 loop spans 13 amino acids. CDR1 and CDR2 (germline): MDHEN, SYDVKM. V dropped 5 bases and J dropped 4; count of bases not matched to a gene: 4. The CDR3 loop reads CASSTGARYGYTF. The CDR3 region has the DNA TGTGCCAGCAGTACAGGGGCCCGCTATGGCTACACCTTC.

A few counts support this clonotype. The CDR3 reads CASSPQTGGISPLHF. As DNA, the CDR3 is TGTGCCAGCAGTCCCCAGACAGGAGGGATTTCACCCCTCCACTTT. The V and J genes are TRBV27 and TRBJ1-6, with D maybe TRBD1 (6 bases). V was trimmed by 5 bases and J by 9 bases, leaving 17 bases between them. The CDR3 spans 15 residues. CDR1 is MNHEY, CDR2 SMNVEV, per germline (reference sequence).

This clonotype occurred many times. The gene calls are TRBV9 and TRBJ2-6, with a possible D match to TRBD1 (6 bases). V was cut by 2 bases and J by 0 bases, with 18 bases left in between. Per the germline V gene, CDR1 is SGDLS and CDR2 is YYNGEE. This CDR3 spans 19 amino acids. In nucleotides, the CDR3 is TGTGCCAGCAGCGTTGATCCGGGGACAATCCTCTCTGGGGCCAACGTCCTGACTTTC. This encodes CASSVDPGTILSGANVLTF.

As for this clonotype: Possible read error: a much larger clone is one base away. The missing conserved phenylalanine or tryptophan at the end of this CDR3 makes a read error likely. The chain links TRBV18 to TRBJ1-1; no reliable D call. The V end was cut by 1 base, the J end by 2 bases, with 5 bases between. Germline V lookup: CDR1 KGHSH, CDR2 LQKENI. This CDR3 spans 13 amino acids. The DNA for the CDR3 is TGTGCCAGCTCACCACAGCAAAACACTGAAGCTTTCTGT. It yields the protein CASSPQQNTEAFC.

This clonotype occurred a few times. The chain joins TRBV14 to TRBJ2-7; 7 nucleotides agree with TRBD1. After removal of 5 bases from V and 3 bases from J, the junction contained 1 base not matched to a gene. From germline, CDR1 is SGHDN and CDR2 FVKESK. CDR3 length: 12 amino acids. CDR3 loop: CASSGQVYEQYF. The CDR3 DNA reads TGTGCCAGCAGCGGACAGGTCTACGAGCAGTACTTC.

The gene calls are TRBV4-3 and TRBJ1-4; D is perhaps TRBD1 (5 bases). The V and J ends lost 1 base and 4 bases respectively, with 10 bases between them. Germline V gene lookup returns CDR1 LGHNA and CDR2 YSLEER. The CDR3 loop spans 15 amino acids. Written as DNA, the CDR3 is TGCGCCAGCAGCCAAGGCAGGGCCTATAATGAAAAACTGTTTTTT. This translates into CASSQGRAYNEKLFF.

This clonotype was detected only a few times. The chain links TRBV20-1 to TRBJ2-5, with D possibly matching TRBD1 (5 bases). CDR1 DFQATT and CDR2 SNEGSKA come from the germline V gene (reference sequence). V lost 1 base and J 0 bases, leaving 9 bases between the germline ends. The CDR3 is 14 amino acids. The CDR3 reads CSARAHRHQETQYF. The CDR3 bases are TGCAGTGCTAGAGCCCACAGGCACCAAGAGACCCAGTACTTC.

This clonotype was seen ten or more times. The rearrangement joins TRBV5-6 to TRBJ2-7; D gene ambiguous. The ends were cut back, 4 bases at V and 1 base at J, with 12 bases in the middle. Germline V lookup: CDR1 SGHDT, CDR2 YYEEEE. The CDR3 consists of 14 residues. As DNA, the CDR3 is TGTGCCAGCAGCCCAGGCCTGGGGTCCTACGAGCAGTACGTC. Protein sequence: CASSPGLGSYEQYV.

The chain uses TRBV4-3 and TRBJ2-2, with 9 bases aligning to TRBD2. The V gene's germline CDR1 is LGHNA and CDR2 YSLEER. This CDR3 region has 18 residues. V shed 1 base and J 0 bases; nucleotides not matched to a gene: 6. The CDR3 DNA follows: TGCGCCAGCAGCCAAGGTCTCACTAGCGGGTCGAACACCGGGGAGCTGTTTTTT. Translated: CASSQGLTSGSNTGELFF.

This chain links TRBV9 with TRBJ2-7, with TRBD1 identical over 7 bases. The CDR3 loop spans 14 amino acids. The V gene end was trimmed by 2 bases and the J gene end by 3 bases; junction bases not matched to a gene: 5. Germline V lookup: CDR1 SGDLS, CDR2 YYNGEE. The CDR3: CASSVGQAGYEQYF. The CDR3 coding sequence is TGTGCCAGCAGCGTTGGACAGGCGGGCTACGAGCAGTACTTC.

This clonotype has only a few counts. The rearrangement links TRBV14 to TRBJ2-7, with 8 bases aligning to TRBD2. The CDR3 is made up of 16 amino acids. J gave up 9 bases and V 0 bases, and 13 bases lay outside the gene matches. Per germline, CDR1 SGHDN and CDR2 FVKESK. CDR3 amino acids: CASSQDWSGGRTGQYF. CDR3 nucleotide sequence: TGTGCCAGCAGCCAAGATTGGAGCGGGGGCCGCACGGGGCAGTACTTC.

This clonotype has a count of ten or more. The chain carries TRBV5-5 and TRBJ2-5, with 12 nucleotides matching TRBD1. V gave up 0 bases and J gave up 9 bases; unmatched junction bases: 12. Germline V gives CDR1 SGHKS, CDR2 YYEKEE (reference sequence). This CDR3 comprises 17 residues. CDR3 nucleotides: TGTGCCAGCAGCTTGGTCGGGACAGGGGGCTTTCTTGTGTCCCAGTACTTC. This translates into CASSLVGTGGFLVSQYF.